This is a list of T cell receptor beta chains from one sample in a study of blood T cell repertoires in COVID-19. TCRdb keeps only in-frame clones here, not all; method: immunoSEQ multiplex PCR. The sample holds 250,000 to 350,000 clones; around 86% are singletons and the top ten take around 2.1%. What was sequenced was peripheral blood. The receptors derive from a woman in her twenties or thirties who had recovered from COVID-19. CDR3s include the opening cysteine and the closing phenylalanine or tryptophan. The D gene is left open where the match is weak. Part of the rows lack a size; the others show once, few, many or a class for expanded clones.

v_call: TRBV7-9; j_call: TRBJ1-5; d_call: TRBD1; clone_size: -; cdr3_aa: CASSLAVTGGGQPQHF; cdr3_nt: TGTGCCAGCAGCTTAGCGGTGACAGGGGGGGGTCAGCCCCAGCATTTT
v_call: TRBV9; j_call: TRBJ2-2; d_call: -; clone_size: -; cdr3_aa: CASSALRGANTGELFF; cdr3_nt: TGTGCCAGCAGCGCGCTCAGGGGCGCGAACACCGGGGAGCTGTTTTTT
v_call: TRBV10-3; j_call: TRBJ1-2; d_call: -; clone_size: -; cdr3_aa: CAIRRQGSQYSDGYTF; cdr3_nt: TGTGCCATCCGTCGTCAGGGCTCCCAGTATTCAGATGGCTACACCTTC
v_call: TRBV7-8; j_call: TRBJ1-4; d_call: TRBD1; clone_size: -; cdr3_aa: CASSLAAGGGNEKLFF; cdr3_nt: TGTGCCAGCAGCTTAGCGGCAGGGGGAGGAAATGAAAAACTGTTTTTT
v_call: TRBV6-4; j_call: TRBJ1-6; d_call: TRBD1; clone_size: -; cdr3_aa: CATGQGPLSPLHF; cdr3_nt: TGTGCCACCGGACAGGGCCCCCTTTCACCCCTCCACTTT
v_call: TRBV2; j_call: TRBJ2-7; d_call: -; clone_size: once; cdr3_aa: CASTSSYEQYF; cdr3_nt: TGTGCCAGCACCAGCTCCTACGAGCAGTACTTC
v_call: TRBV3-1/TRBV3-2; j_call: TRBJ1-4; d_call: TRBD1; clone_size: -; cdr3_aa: CASSPTRQGAEKLFF; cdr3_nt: TGTGCCAGCAGCCCAACGCGCCAGGGGGCTGAAAAACTGTTTTTT
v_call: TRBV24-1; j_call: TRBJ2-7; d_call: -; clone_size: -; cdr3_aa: CATAGTHRSYEQYF; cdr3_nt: TGTGCCACCGCCGGGACTCACCGCTCCTACGAGCAGTACTTC
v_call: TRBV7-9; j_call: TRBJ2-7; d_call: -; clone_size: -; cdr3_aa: CASSLGWQDYEQYF; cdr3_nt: TGTGCCAGCAGCTTAGGGTGGCAAGACTACGAGCAGTACTTC
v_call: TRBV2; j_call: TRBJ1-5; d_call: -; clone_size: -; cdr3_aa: CASRGTRGGNQPQHF; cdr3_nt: TGTGCCAGCAGGGGGACAAGGGGCGGCAATCAGCCCCAGCATTTT
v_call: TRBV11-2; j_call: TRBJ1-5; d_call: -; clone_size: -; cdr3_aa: CASSQDTSNQPQHF; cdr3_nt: TGTGCCAGCAGCCAGGACACTAGCAATCAGCCCCAGCATTTT
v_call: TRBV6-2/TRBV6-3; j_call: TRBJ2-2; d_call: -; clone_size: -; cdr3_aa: CASSYASYRASGTGELFF; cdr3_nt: TGTGCCAGCAGTTACGCGTCCTACAGGGCTAGCGGTACCGGGGAGCTGTTTTTT
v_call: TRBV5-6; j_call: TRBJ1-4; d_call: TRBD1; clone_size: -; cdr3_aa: CASSAGTGEGEKLFF; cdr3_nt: TGTGCCAGCAGCGCCGGGACAGGTGAGGGCGAAAAACTGTTTTTT
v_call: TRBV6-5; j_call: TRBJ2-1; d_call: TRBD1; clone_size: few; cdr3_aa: CASRDRVHNEQFF; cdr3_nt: TGTGCCAGCAGGGACAGGGTCCACAATGAGCAGTTCTTC
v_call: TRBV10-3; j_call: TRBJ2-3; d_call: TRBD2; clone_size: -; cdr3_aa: CAIRGLAGIVDTQYF; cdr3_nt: TGTGCCATCAGGGGACTAGCGGGAATCGTAGATACGCAGTATTTT
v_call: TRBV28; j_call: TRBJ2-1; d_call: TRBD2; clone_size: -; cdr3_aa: CASSPFGASGTMRGNEQFF; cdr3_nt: TGTGCCAGCAGCCCGTTTGGGGCTAGCGGGACGATGCGTGGCAATGAGCAGTTCTTC
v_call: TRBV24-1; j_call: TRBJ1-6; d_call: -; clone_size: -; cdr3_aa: CATSEGGKANSPLHF; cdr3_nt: TGTGCCACCAGTGAGGGAGGGAAGGCTAATTCACCCCTCCACTTT
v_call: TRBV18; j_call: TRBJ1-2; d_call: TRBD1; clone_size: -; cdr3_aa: CASSPVGQGNGYTF; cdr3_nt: TGTGCCAGCTCACCAGTGGGACAGGGAAATGGCTACACCTTC
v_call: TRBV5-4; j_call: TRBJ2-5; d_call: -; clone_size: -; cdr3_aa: CASSLVGPVETQYF; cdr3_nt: TGTGCCAGCAGCTTGGTTGGCCCAGTAGAGACCCAGTACTTC
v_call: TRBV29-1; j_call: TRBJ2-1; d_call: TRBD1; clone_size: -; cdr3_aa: CSVDRPDRDGNEQFF; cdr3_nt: TGCAGCGTTGACCGTCCAGACAGGGATGGCAATGAGCAGTTCTTC
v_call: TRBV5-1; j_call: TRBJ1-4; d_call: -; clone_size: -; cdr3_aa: CASSSGGLINEKLFF; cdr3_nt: TGCGCCAGCAGCAGCGGGGGACTTATTAATGAAAAACTGTTTTTT
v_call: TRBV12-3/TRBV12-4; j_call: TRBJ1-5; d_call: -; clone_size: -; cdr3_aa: CASTLYRWQPQHF; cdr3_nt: TGTGCCAGCACCCTTTACCGGTGGCAGCCCCAGCATTTT